The 19 T cell receptor beta chains below all came from one sample that was sequenced in a study of T-cell reconstitution after alpha-beta-depleted transplantation in children. Preparation of the TCRbeta library used unique molecular identifiers. One entry per CDR3 protein results from TCRdb running MiXCR on the PCR reads. Among 210,000 or so distinct CDR3 sequences listed, approximately 9.5% were seen once. The input for sequencing was PBMCs from the stem cell graft donor, taken from the stem cell graft. These receptors were obtained from a human donor who donated a stem cell graft to a child with acute lymphoblastic leukemia.

This clonotype was counted between two and nine times. The rearrangement uses TRBV6-1 and TRBJ1-5; TRBD1 might be the D (6 bases). The CDR3 is made up of 15 amino acids. V was pared by 5 bases and J by 3 bases, with 14 bases between. The germline V gene encodes CDR1 MNHNS and CDR2 SASEGT. In nucleotides, the CDR3 is TGTGCCAGCAGTAAACAGGGATCTCTCAATCAGCCCCAGCATTTT. The encoded protein is CASSKQGSLNQPQHF.

V and J are TRBV7-2 and TRBJ1-6; D is uncertain. Germline values: CDR1 SGHTA, CDR2 FQGNSA. There are 14 residues in the CDR3. Trimming pared 3 bases from V and 8 bases from J, leaving 11 bases between. CDR3 amino acids: CASSFVSKDSPLHF. CDR3 nucleotides: TGTGCCAGCAGCTTTGTCAGTAAGGATTCACCCCTCCACTTT.

This clonotype has ten or more counts. The chain links TRBV6-5 to TRBJ2-2; TRBD1 matches 9 bases. Germline lookup yields CDR1 MNHEY and CDR2 SVGAGI. The CDR3 runs to 15 residues. V lost 0 bases to trimming and J lost 8 bases; unmatched junction nucleotides: 4. CDR3 bases: TGTGCCAGCAGTTACTCTGGGACAGGGACGGGGGAGCTGTTTTTT. Translated, it gives CASSYSGTGTGELFF.

This chain links TRBV5-1 with TRBJ1-1; unclear D gene. Germline V gene sequence: CDR1 SGHRS, CDR2 YFSETQ. The CDR3 sequence is 14 residues long. V lost 6 bases, J lost 4 bases, and 16 bases lay in between. The CDR3 DNA reads as TGCGCCAGCACCCCGGACCGGGGTCGCACTGAAGCTTTCTTT. Its protein is CASTPDRGRTEAFF. Full variable domain (rest looked up from reference TRBV5-1 and TRBJ1-1): KAGVTQTPRYLIKTRGQQVTLSCSPISGHRSVSWYQQTPGQGLQFLFEYFSETQRNKGNFPGRFSGRQFSNSRSEMNVSTLELGDSALYLCASTPDRGRTEAFFGQGTRLTVV.

The chain links TRBV7-6 to TRBJ2-6; D gene unclear. The germline gives CDR1 SGHVS, CDR2 FNYEAQ. The CDR3 extends over 15 amino acids. Trimming took 2 bases from V and 0 from J, leaving 5 bases between them. CDR3 residues: CASSLTPSGANVLTF. DNA of the CDR3: TGTGCCAGCAGCTTAACCCCCTCTGGGGCCAACGTCCTGACTTTC.

This clonotype was recorded many times. The V and J genes are TRBV27 and TRBJ2-1; D remains unclear. The CDR3 extends over 14 amino acids. Trimming took 5 bases from V and 0 from J, leaving 8 bases between them. Germline CDR1 is MNHEY and CDR2 is SMNVEV (reference sequence). CDR3 nucleotides: TGTGCCAGCAGTGTGGGAAGCTCCTACAATGAGCAGTTCTTC. Protein: CASSVGSSYNEQFF.

This clonotype was seen many times. The chain joins TRBV4-2 to TRBJ1-1; D is unresolved. CDR1 and CDR2 (germline): LGHNA, YNFKEQ. The CDR3 loop spans 16 amino acids. The V end lost 0 bases, the J end lost 0 bases, and 11 bases lay between the germline ends. CDR3 loop: CASSQDPSPVNTEAFF. CDR3 coding DNA: TGTGCCAGCAGCCAAGATCCCTCTCCGGTGAACACTGAAGCTTTCTTT.

This clonotype was counted only a few times. This chain links TRBV5-1 with TRBJ2-2; 7 bases are a match to TRBD1. V was clipped by 3 bases and J by 9 bases; unmatched bases: 8. CDR3 size: 14 residues. Germline lookup yields CDR1 SGHRS and CDR2 YFSETQ. Here the CDR3 DNA reads TGCGCCAGCAGCTACCGGGACAGCCCAAGGGAGCTGTTTTTT. This gives the protein CASSYRDSPRELFF.

This clonotype was seen more than once but under ten times. This chain joins TRBV15 and TRBJ2-1; 10 bases agree with TRBD1. CDR3 length: 15 amino acids. V lost 5 bases and J lost 1; bases outside the gene matches: 2. Germline loops: CDR1 LNHNV, CDR2 YYDKDF (reference sequence). CDR3 protein: CATSLGQGSYNEQFF. The CDR3 DNA follows: TGTGCCACCAGCTTGGGACAGGGGTCCTACAATGAGCAGTTCTTC.

This clonotype has more than one count but fewer than ten. J is TRBJ2-1 and V is TRBV7-8; 8 bases fit TRBD2. The V segment lost 3 bases and the J segment 5 bases; nucleotides outside the gene matches: 18. Germline V gene data show CDR1 as SGHVS and CDR2 as FQNEAQ. The CDR3 totals 19 residues. The CDR3 bases are TGTGCCAGCAGCTTCTTAGAGGGGGTAGCGGGACCAACGGACAATGAGCAGTTCTTC. Translated: CASSFLEGVAGPTDNEQFF.

This clonotype was counted a few times. The chain is built from TRBV6-1 and TRBJ1-1; 9 nucleotides line up with TRBD1. The CDR3 has 14 amino acids. The V gene's germline CDR1 is MNHNS and CDR2 SASEGT. J gave up 4 bases and V 6 bases, and 6 bases lay outside the gene matches. CDR3: CASRDRGGGTEAFF. CDR3 coding DNA: TGTGCCAGCAGGGACAGGGGCGGGGGCACTGAAGCTTTCTTT.

The chain combines TRBV28 with TRBJ1-4; D gene uncertain. This CDR3 comprises 14 residues. V lost 5 bases to trimming and J lost 5 bases, with 12 bases between them. CDR1 and CDR2 from the germline V gene are MDHEN and SYDVKM. CDR3 sequence (DNA): TGTGCCAGCAGTCCGGGAGATCTAAATGAAAAACTGTTTTTT. Amino acid sequence: CASSPGDLNEKLFF.

Notes on this clonotype: The conserved phenylalanine or tryptophan is not found at the CDR3 terminus, so this likely reflects a read error. CDR3 in DNA: TGCAGTGCTACTGCGTCAGATACGCAGTATTAT. This codes for CSATASDTQYY. J is TRBJ2-3 and V is TRBV20-1; D ambiguous. The V end lost 4 bases, the J end lost 4 bases, and 6 bases lay between the germline ends. Germline loops: CDR1 DFQATT, CDR2 SNEGSKA (reference sequence). The CDR3 extends over 11 amino acids.

The gene calls are TRBV4-3 and TRBJ2-5, with TRBD1 matching 10 bases. Per the germline V gene, CDR1 is LGHNA and CDR2 is YSLEER. After removal of 4 bases from V and 3 bases from J, the junction contained 2 bases not matched to a gene. There are 14 residues in the CDR3. CDR3 residues: CASSPGQGEETQYF. DNA for the CDR3: TGCGCCAGCAGCCCCGGACAGGGGGAAGAGACCCAGTACTTC.

The table lists this clonotype with many counts. CDR3 coding DNA: TGCGCCAGCAGCCCGACTAGCGGCGATTACAATGAGCAGTTCTTC. Amino acids: CASSPTSGDYNEQFF. The chain combines TRBV5-1 with TRBJ2-1; TRBD2 aligns across 9 bases. CDR1 and CDR2 (germline): SGHRS, YFSETQ. V was clipped by 4 bases and J by 4 bases; unmatched bases: 6. The CDR3 loop spans 15 amino acids.

Note on this clonotype: At one end the junction does not follow the germline gene, possibly because of a read error. V and J are TRBV20-1 and TRBJ2-2; 9 bases line up with TRBD1. In germline, CDR1 is DFQATT, CDR2 SNEGSKA (reference sequence). This CDR3 comprises 17 residues. This CDR3 reads CCARDGNRGLSTGELFF. The CDR3 region has the DNA TGCTGTGCTAGAGATGGGAACAGGGGGCTGAGTACCGGGGAGCTGTTTTTT.

This chain uses TRBV4-1 with TRBJ1-2, with D perhaps TRBD1 (5 bases). CDR1 and CDR2 from the germline V gene are MGHRA and YSYEKL. V shed 2 bases and J shed 4 bases, with 23 bases lying between them. The CDR3 length is 18 residues. CDR3 nucleotide sequence: TGCGCCAGCAGCCAACGAGGGGTCCTGGGTCCATCACTCTATGGCTACACCTTC. Translation: CASSQRGVLGPSLYGYTF.

The chain links TRBV4-3 to TRBJ1-2, with 7 bases aligning to TRBD1. V trimming: 0 bases; J trimming: 4 bases; junction bases outside the gene matches: 5. CDR1 is LGHNA and CDR2 is YSLEER in the germline V gene. The CDR3 length is 15 residues. CDR3 in amino acids: CASSQDLGTAYGYTF. The CDR3, as DNA: TGCGCCAGCAGCCAAGATCTTGGGACAGCCTATGGCTACACCTTC.

This clonotype was counted many times. This rearrangement joins TRBV12-3 or TRBV12-4 to TRBJ2-3, with a tentative D call TRBD2 (6 bases). The CDR3 runs to 12 residues. Trimming removed 8 bases at V and 3 bases at J, with 9 bases between. CDR3 in amino acids: CASGGTTDTQYF. Written as DNA, the CDR3 is TGTGCCAGCGGGGGGACTACAGATACGCAGTATTTT.